A selection of T cell receptor beta chains follows, all from one sample in a study of T cell repertoires in cytomegalovirus infection. These receptors lack a known antigen. Using its own MiXCR run on the reads, TCRdb lists one record per CDR3 protein. The table shows hundreds of thousands of distinct CDR3 sequences, with about 27% occurring only once. The sample here was cultured PBMCs, taken from culture after CMV antigen stimulation. The receptors originated from a human donor in good health (CMV status not recorded). Some clones in this sample may be carry-over from other donors' samples. The conserved cysteine and the conserved F or W are not part of the CDR3 here.

TRBV27,TRBJ2-5,ASRTGRPQLPETQY
TRBV5-4,TRBJ2-1,ASSLPGAGGPYEQF
TRBV12-3/TRBV12-4,TRBJ2-5,ASSFSAGGGETQY
TRBV30,TRBJ1-5,AWSVQGTGQPQH
TRBV7-3,TRBJ2-3,ASSSGSSTDTQY
TRBV6-8,TRBJ1-1,ASSQFSRDYEAF
TRBV27,TRBJ2-3,ASRISSTDTQY
TRBV7-6,TRBJ1-1,ASSLNPGTEAF
TRBV27,TRBJ1-4,ASSFRKHRATNEKLF
TRBV6-1,TRBJ1-1,ASSEQQGADGLAF
TRBV2,TRBJ1-2,ASSGAQGAYYGYT
TRBV30,TRBJ1-4,AWSVWGRDVDEKLF
TRBV27,TRBJ2-7,ASSLSGLATYEQY
TRBV6-1,TRBJ2-7,ASSHGHPYEQY
TRBV2,TRBJ2-1,ASSSSPTLGEQF
TRBV2,TRBJ1-5,ASSSPGKQPQH
TRBV27,TRBJ1-1,ASSSLNRPGGPEAF
TRBV5-5,TRBJ2-1,ASSPGTSTFRGEQF
TRBV27,TRBJ2-7,ASSRTSGNYEQY
TRBV6-1,TRBJ1-4,ASSEESAEKLF
TRBV20-1,TRBJ1-1,SARDLNRQKGEAF
TRBV7-2,TRBJ2-2,ASSLVMGGNGELF
TRBV2,TRBJ1-1,ASRRRSNTEAF
TRBV28,TRBJ2-5,ASRLTGSAETQY
TRBV5-1,TRBJ2-1,ASSQTSGGFNEQF
TRBV27,TRBJ2-1,ASRTRLAGGGAYNEQF
TRBV6-2/TRBV6-3,TRBJ2-1,ASSYWRAYNEQF
TRBV7-2,TRBJ2-1,ASSLGGLVGNEQF
TRBV27,TRBJ1-1,ASSWDREGEAF
TRBV29-1,TRBJ2-1,SVGGGLAGGEQF
TRBV7-6,TRBJ2-5,ASSYDGHQETQY